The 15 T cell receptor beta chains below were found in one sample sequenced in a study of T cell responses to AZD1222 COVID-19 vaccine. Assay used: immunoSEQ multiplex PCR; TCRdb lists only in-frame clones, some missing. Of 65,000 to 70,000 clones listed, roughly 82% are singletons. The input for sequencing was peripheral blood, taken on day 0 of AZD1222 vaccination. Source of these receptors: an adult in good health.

The chain's CDR3 is CATSDGWGETQYF. The CDR3, as DNA: TGTGCCACCAGTGATGGTTGGGGGGAGACCCAGTACTTC. The chain employs TRBV24-1 and TRBJ2-5; D might be TRBD1 or TRBD2, each matching 5 bases. The CDR3 length is 13 residues. Germline V CDR1 and CDR2: KGHDR, SFDVKD. Deletions cut 3 bases from V and 5 bases from J, with 9 bases between.

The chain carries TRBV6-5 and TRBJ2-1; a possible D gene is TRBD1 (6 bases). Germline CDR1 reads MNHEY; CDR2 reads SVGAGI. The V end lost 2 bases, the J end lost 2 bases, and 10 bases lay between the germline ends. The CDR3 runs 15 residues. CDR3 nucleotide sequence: TGTGCCAGCAGTTACGGCAGGGGTACCTACAATGAGCAGTTCTTC. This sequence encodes CASSYGRGTYNEQFF.

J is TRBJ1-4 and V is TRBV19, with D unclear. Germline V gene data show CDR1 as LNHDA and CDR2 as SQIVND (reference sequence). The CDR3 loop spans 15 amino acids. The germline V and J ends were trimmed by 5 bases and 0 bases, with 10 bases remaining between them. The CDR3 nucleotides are TGTGCCAGTAGTCCCCTGGGTGCAACTAATGAAAAACTGTTTTTT. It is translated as CASSPLGATNEKLFF.

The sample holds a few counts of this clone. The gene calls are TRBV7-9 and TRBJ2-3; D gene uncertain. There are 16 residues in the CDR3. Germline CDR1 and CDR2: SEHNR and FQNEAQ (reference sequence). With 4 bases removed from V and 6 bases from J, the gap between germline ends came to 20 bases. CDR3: CASSSPLGPQQDTQYF. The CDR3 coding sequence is TGTGCCAGCAGCTCGCCCCTAGGACCACAGCAGGATACGCAGTATTTT.

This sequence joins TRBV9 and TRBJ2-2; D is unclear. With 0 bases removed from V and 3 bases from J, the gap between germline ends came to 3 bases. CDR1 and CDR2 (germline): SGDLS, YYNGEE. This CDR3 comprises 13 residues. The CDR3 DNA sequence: TGTGCCAGCAGCGTAGGGCACACCGGGGAGCTGTTTTTT. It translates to CASSVGHTGELFF.

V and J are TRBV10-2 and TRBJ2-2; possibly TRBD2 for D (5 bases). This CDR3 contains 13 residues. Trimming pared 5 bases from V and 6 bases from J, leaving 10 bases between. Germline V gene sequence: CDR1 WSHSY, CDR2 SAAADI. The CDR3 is CASSPGWAGELFF. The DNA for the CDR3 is TGCGCCAGCAGTCCGGGGTGGGCCGGGGAGCTGTTTTTT.

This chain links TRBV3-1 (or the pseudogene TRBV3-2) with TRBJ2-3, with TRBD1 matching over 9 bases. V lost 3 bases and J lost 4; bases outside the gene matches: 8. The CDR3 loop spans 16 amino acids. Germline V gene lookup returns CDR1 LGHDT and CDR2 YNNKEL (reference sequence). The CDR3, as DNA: TGTGCCAGCAGCCAGATTGTACAGGGGGCTGCAGATACGCAGTATTTT. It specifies CASSQIVQGAADTQYF.

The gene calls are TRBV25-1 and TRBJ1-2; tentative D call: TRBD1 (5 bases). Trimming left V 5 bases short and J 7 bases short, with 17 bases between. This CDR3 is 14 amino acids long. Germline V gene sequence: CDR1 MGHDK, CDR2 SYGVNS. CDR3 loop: CASSWRGSQGGYTF. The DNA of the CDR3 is TGTGCCAGCAGTTGGCGTGGGTCGCAGGGTGGCTACACCTTC.

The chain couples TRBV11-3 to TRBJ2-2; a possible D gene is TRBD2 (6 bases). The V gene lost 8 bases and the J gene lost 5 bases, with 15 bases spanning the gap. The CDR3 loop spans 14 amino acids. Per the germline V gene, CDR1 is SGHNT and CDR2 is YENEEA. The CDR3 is CASRGTRGTGELFF. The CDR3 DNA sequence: TGTGCCAGCCGCGGCACGCGGGGAACCGGGGAGCTGTTTTTT.

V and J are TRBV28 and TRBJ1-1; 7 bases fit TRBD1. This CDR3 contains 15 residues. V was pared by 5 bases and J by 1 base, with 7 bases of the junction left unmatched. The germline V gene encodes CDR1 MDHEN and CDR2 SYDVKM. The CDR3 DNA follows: TGTGCCAGCAGTCCGCCGGGACAGCAGAACACTGAAGCTTTCTTT. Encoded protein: CASSPPGQQNTEAFF.

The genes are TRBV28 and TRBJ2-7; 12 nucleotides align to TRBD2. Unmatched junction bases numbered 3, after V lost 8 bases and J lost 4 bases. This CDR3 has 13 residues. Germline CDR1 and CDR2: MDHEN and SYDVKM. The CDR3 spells CASGGLAGYEQYF. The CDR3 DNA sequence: TGTGCCAGCGGAGGACTAGCGGGATACGAGCAGTACTTC.

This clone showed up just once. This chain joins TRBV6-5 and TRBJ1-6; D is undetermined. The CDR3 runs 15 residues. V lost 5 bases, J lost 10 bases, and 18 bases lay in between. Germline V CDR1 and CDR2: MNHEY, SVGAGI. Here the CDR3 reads CASSNGPGGRSPLHF. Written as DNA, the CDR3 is TGTGCCAGCAGTAACGGGCCCGGCGGGCGGTCACCCCTCCACTTT.

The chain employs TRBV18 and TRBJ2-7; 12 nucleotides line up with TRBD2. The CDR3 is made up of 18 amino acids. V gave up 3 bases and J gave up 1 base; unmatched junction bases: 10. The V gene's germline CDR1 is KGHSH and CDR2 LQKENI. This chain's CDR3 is CASSPNTAGLAGSYEQYF. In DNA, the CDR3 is TGTGCCAGCTCACCCAACACGGCCGGACTAGCGGGGTCCTACGAGCAGTACTTC.

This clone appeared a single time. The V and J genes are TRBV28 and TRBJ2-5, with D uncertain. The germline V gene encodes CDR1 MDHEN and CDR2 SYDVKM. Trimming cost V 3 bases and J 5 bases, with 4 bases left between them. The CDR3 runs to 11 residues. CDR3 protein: CASSFVETQYF. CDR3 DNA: TGTGCCAGCAGTTTTGTTGAGACCCAGTACTTC.

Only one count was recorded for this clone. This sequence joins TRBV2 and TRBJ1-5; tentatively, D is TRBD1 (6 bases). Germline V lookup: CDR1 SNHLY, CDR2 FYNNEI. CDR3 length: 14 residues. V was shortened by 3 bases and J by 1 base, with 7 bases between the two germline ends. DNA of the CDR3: TGTGCCAGCAGTGAGGGGGCGAGCAATCAGCCCCAGCATTTT. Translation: CASSEGASNQPQHF.